This is a list of T cell receptor beta chains from one sample in a study of control samples from healthy donors and cancer patients. Measured with immunoSEQ multiplex PCR; TCRdb has only the in-frame clones, and not every one. The sample carries over 200,000 clones, roughly 82% recorded once. The sample consisted of PBMCs. The receptors here all came from a woman aged 60-75 years with lung cancer. Each CDR3 is given with its conserved first and last residue. The D gene is left open where the match is weak. Clone size, where shown, is once, few, many, or a class for clones that have expanded.

D gene: .
V gene: TRBV3-1/TRBV3-2
J gene: TRBJ2-1
clone size: .
CDR3 DNA: TGTGCCAGCAGCCAAGAGGTCGCAGGGTCCAATGAGCAGTTCTTC
CDR3 protein: CASSQEVAGSNEQFF

D gene: .
V gene: TRBV2
J gene: TRBJ1-3
clone size: .
CDR3 DNA: TGTGCCAGCAGTGAACTGGGGGACCCTGGAAACACCATATATTTT
CDR3 protein: CASSELGDPGNTIYF

D gene: .
V gene: TRBV2
J gene: TRBJ2-5
clone size: .
CDR3 DNA: TGTGCCAGCAGTGATTTGTCGACTAGTCCCCAAGAGACCCAGTACTTC
CDR3 protein: CASSDLSTSPQETQYF

D gene: .
V gene: TRBV5-5
J gene: TRBJ1-1
clone size: .
CDR3 DNA: TGTGCCAGCAGCTTGGGAAGAGGAGGGAACACTGAAGCTTTCTTT
CDR3 protein: CASSLGRGGNTEAFF

D gene: TRBD1
V gene: TRBV7-8
J gene: TRBJ1-3
clone size: few
CDR3 DNA: TGTGCCAGCAGCTTGTTTAGGACAGGGGGCTTTGGAAACACCATATATTTT
CDR3 protein: CASSLFRTGGFGNTIYF

D gene: .
V gene: TRBV10-1
J gene: TRBJ1-1
clone size: .
CDR3 DNA: TGCGCCAGCACCCCAGCGGGGCGGGGTATGACTGAAGCTTTCTTT
CDR3 protein: CASTPAGRGMTEAFF

D gene: .
V gene: TRBV9
J gene: TRBJ2-1
clone size: .
CDR3 DNA: TGTGCCAGCAGCGTAGGAGTTGCCTCCTACAATGAGCAGTTCTTC
CDR3 protein: CASSVGVASYNEQFF

D gene: TRBD2
V gene: TRBV18
J gene: TRBJ2-7
clone size: .
CDR3 DNA: TGTGCCAGCTCACCTGGACTAGCGGGGGGGGCCGAGCAGTACTTC
CDR3 protein: CASSPGLAGGAEQYF

D gene: TRBD1
V gene: TRBV5-5
J gene: TRBJ1-4
clone size: .
CDR3 DNA: TGTGCCAGCAGCGGGTACCGACAGGGAACAAATGAAAAACTGTTTTTT
CDR3 protein: CASSGYRQGTNEKLFF

D gene: TRBD1
V gene: TRBV27
J gene: TRBJ1-6
clone size: .
CDR3 DNA: TGTGCCAGCAGTCTCACAGGGGGGAGAATCTATAATTCACCCCTCCACTTT
CDR3 protein: CASSLTGGRIYNSPLHF

D gene: .
V gene: TRBV29-1
J gene: TRBJ1-2
clone size: .
CDR3 DNA: TGCAGCGTTGACAGAATGGACTATGGCTACACCTTC
CDR3 protein: CSVDRMDYGYTF

D gene: TRBD1
V gene: TRBV2
J gene: TRBJ2-1
clone size: .
CDR3 DNA: TGTGCCAGCACCCTCATAACGGGACAGGGCGGGGAGCAGTTCTTC
CDR3 protein: CASTLITGQGGEQFF

D gene: .
V gene: TRBV7-3
J gene: TRBJ1-1
clone size: .
CDR3 DNA: TGTGCCAGCAGCTTACAGGGTTTGGGCACTGAAGCTTTCTTT
CDR3 protein: CASSLQGLGTEAFF

D gene: .
V gene: TRBV9
J gene: TRBJ1-1
clone size: .
CDR3 DNA: TGTGCCAGTAACAGGGAGAACACTGAAGCTTTCTTT
CDR3 protein: CASNRENTEAFF

D gene: TRBD2
V gene: TRBV7-9
J gene: TRBJ2-5
clone size: .
CDR3 DNA: TGTGCCAGCAGCTTAACAGCGGGACCCCTCCAAGAGACCCAGTACTTC
CDR3 protein: CASSLTAGPLQETQYF

D gene: .
V gene: TRBV19
J gene: TRBJ1-3
clone size: .
CDR3 DNA: TGTGCCAGTACCGGGACATCAACCTACTCTGGAAACACCATATATTTT
CDR3 protein: CASTGTSTYSGNTIYF

D gene: TRBD2
V gene: TRBV18
J gene: TRBJ2-4
clone size: once
CDR3 DNA: TGTGCCAGCTCACCACCTATAGCGGGGGAGGGAAACATTCAGTACTTC
CDR3 protein: CASSPPIAGEGNIQYF

D gene: TRBD2
V gene: TRBV18
J gene: TRBJ2-2
clone size: .
CDR3 DNA: TGTGCCAGCTCACGTACTAGCGGGAATTTGGTCGGGGAGCTGTTTTTT
CDR3 protein: CASSRTSGNLVGELFF

D gene: .
V gene: TRBV5-1
J gene: TRBJ1-5
clone size: .
CDR3 DNA: TGCGCCAGCAGCTTATCACGAGGTTCCCAGCCCCAGCATTTT
CDR3 protein: CASSLSRGSQPQHF

D gene: TRBD1
V gene: TRBV4-1
J gene: TRBJ1-1
clone size: .
CDR3 DNA: TGCGCCAGCAGCCAAGGGGGACAGCGACTGAACACTGAAGCTTTCTTT
CDR3 protein: CASSQGGQRLNTEAFF

D gene: .
V gene: TRBV7-3
J gene: TRBJ2-1
clone size: .
CDR3 DNA: TGTGCCAGCAGCTCTGGGGGATACAATGAGCAGTTCTTC
CDR3 protein: CASSSGGYNEQFF

D gene: TRBD1
V gene: TRBV6-2/TRBV6-3
J gene: TRBJ1-2
clone size: .
CDR3 DNA: TGTGCCAGCAGTTACGGTTTGGTCAGGGGGCATGGCTACACCTTC
CDR3 protein: CASSYGLVRGHGYTF

D gene: TRBD2
V gene: TRBV6-1
J gene: TRBJ2-3
clone size: .
CDR3 DNA: TGTGCCAGCAGTGAAAGGACTAGCGGGAGAGATACGCAGTATTTT
CDR3 protein: CASSERTSGRDTQYF

D gene: .
V gene: TRBV5-1
J gene: TRBJ1-1
clone size: .
CDR3 DNA: TGCGCCAGCAGCTTGGAAGCCGCAGGAAACACTGAAGCTTTCTTT
CDR3 protein: CASSLEAAGNTEAFF

D gene: .
V gene: TRBV29-1
J gene: TRBJ2-7
clone size: .
CDR3 DNA: TGCAGCGTTGATGGGGAATCCCACGAGCAGTACTTC
CDR3 protein: CSVDGESHEQYF

D gene: .
V gene: TRBV6-5
J gene: TRBJ2-1
clone size: .
CDR3 DNA: TGTGCCAGCAAAGATTACAATGAGCAGTTCTTC
CDR3 protein: CASKDYNEQFF

D gene: .
V gene: TRBV7-2
J gene: TRBJ1-1
clone size: .
CDR3 DNA: TGTGCCAGCAGCTTAGCGTTTGCAGGGCTGACTGAAGCTTTCTTT
CDR3 protein: CASSLAFAGLTEAFF

D gene: .
V gene: TRBV28
J gene: TRBJ2-7
clone size: .
CDR3 DNA: TGTGCCAGCAGGTCCACAGGAGAAAACCCCTACGAGCAGTACTTC
CDR3 protein: CASRSTGENPYEQYF

D gene: .
V gene: TRBV19
J gene: TRBJ2-3
clone size: .
CDR3 DNA: TGTGCCAGTAGAGGCCGCCTCACAGATACGCAGTATTTT
CDR3 protein: CASRGRLTDTQYF

D gene: .
V gene: TRBV5-1
J gene: TRBJ1-3
clone size: .
CDR3 DNA: TGCGCCAGCGGTCCGGGGACCTTCTCTGGAAACACCATATATTTT
CDR3 protein: CASGPGTFSGNTIYF

D gene: TRBD1
V gene: TRBV3-1/TRBV3-2
J gene: TRBJ1-2
clone size: few
CDR3 DNA: TGTGCCAGCAGCCCCGGGACAGGGAGGTTTTATGGCTACACCTTC
CDR3 protein: CASSPGTGRFYGYTF

D gene: TRBD1
V gene: TRBV29-1
J gene: TRBJ2-5
clone size: .
CDR3 DNA: TGCAGCGGGGGACAGCAAGAGACCCAGTACTTC
CDR3 protein: CSGGQQETQYF

D gene: .
V gene: TRBV24-1
J gene: TRBJ1-2
clone size: .
CDR3 DNA: TGTGCCACCAGTGATTTGCGGGGTGGCTACACCTTC
CDR3 protein: CATSDLRGGYTF

D gene: TRBD1
V gene: TRBV28
J gene: TRBJ1-6
clone size: few
CDR3 DNA: TGTGCCAGTGCCCGGGACAGGGTATCACCCCTCCACTTT
CDR3 protein: CASARDRVSPLHF

D gene: .
V gene: TRBV5-4
J gene: TRBJ1-1
clone size: .
CDR3 DNA: TGTGCCAGCAGCTTGGGGGTTCCCGGCACTGAAGCTTTCTTT
CDR3 protein: CASSLGVPGTEAFF

D gene: .
V gene: TRBV12-3/TRBV12-4
J gene: TRBJ2-2
clone size: .
CDR3 DNA: TGTGCCAGCAGTAAAGGGAACACCGGGGAGCTGTTTTTT
CDR3 protein: CASSKGNTGELFF

D gene: .
V gene: TRBV19
J gene: TRBJ1-2
clone size: .
CDR3 DNA: TGTGCCAGTAGTATAGGAGAGGGGCTCTATGGCTACACCTTC
CDR3 protein: CASSIGEGLYGYTF

D gene: .
V gene: TRBV6-5
J gene: TRBJ2-7
clone size: .
CDR3 DNA: TGTGCCAGCACGGGCTTATACGAGCAGTACTTC
CDR3 protein: CASTGLYEQYF

D gene: TRBD2
V gene: TRBV7-8
J gene: TRBJ2-3
clone size: once
CDR3 DNA: TGTGCCAGCAGCATACTCATTAGCGGGGGGGCCTCAGATACGCAGTATTTT
CDR3 protein: CASSILISGGASDTQYF

D gene: .
V gene: TRBV6-6
J gene: TRBJ1-1
clone size: .
CDR3 DNA: TGTGCCAGCAGTTACTCGAAGGGCCGCCCGAACACTGAAGCTTTCTTT
CDR3 protein: CASSYSKGRPNTEAFF

D gene: .
V gene: TRBV4-1
J gene: TRBJ2-3
clone size: .
CDR3 DNA: TGCGCCAGCAGCCCCCGGACATTTCTTAGCACAGATACGCAGTATTTT
CDR3 protein: CASSPRTFLSTDTQYF

D gene: .
V gene: TRBV10-1
J gene: TRBJ1-1
clone size: .
CDR3 DNA: TGCGCCAGCAGCCAGGGTTTGGGCACTGAAGCTTTCTTT
CDR3 protein: CASSQGLGTEAFF

D gene: TRBD1
V gene: TRBV3-1/TRBV3-2
J gene: TRBJ1-2
clone size: .
CDR3 DNA: TGTGCCAGCAGCCAAGATCACCAGGGGGTTGATGGCTACACCTTC
CDR3 protein: CASSQDHQGVDGYTF

D gene: TRBD1
V gene: TRBV19
J gene: TRBJ1-1
clone size: .
CDR3 DNA: TGTGCCAGTATACGGACAGGGGGTAGCACTGAAGCTTTCTTT
CDR3 protein: CASIRTGGSTEAFF

D gene: TRBD1
V gene: TRBV30
J gene: TRBJ1-2
clone size: .
CDR3 DNA: TGTGCCTGGAGGGGGACAGGGATATATGGCTACACCTTC
CDR3 protein: CAWRGTGIYGYTF

D gene: .
V gene: TRBV5-4
J gene: TRBJ1-2
clone size: once
CDR3 DNA: TGTGCCAGCAACCAGGAGGGGGGCGGCTATGGCTACACCTTC
CDR3 protein: CASNQEGGGYGYTF

D gene: .
V gene: TRBV3-1/TRBV3-2
J gene: TRBJ2-4
clone size: once
CDR3 DNA: TGTGCCAGCAGCCTTTTAGGGGGAGGGGGAGCCAAAAACATTCAGTACTTC
CDR3 protein: CASSLLGGGGAKNIQYF